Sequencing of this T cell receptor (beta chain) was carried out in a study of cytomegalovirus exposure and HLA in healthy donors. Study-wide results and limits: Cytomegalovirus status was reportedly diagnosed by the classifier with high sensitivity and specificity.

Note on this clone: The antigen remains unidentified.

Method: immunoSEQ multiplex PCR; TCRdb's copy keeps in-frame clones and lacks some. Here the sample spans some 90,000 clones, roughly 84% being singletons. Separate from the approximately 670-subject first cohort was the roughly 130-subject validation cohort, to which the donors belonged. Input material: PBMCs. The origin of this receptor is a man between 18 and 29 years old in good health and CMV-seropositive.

The CDR3 nucleotides are TGTGCCAGCAGCTTCGGTCGGGGGAGCTCCTACAATGAGCAGTTCTTC. Encoded protein: CASSFGRGSSYNEQFF. V and J are TRBV7-2 and TRBJ2-1, with D possibly matching TRBD2 (6 bases). V lost 3 bases and J lost 0, with 12 bases in between. This CDR3 contains 16 residues. The germline CDR1 and CDR2 sequences are SGHTA and FQGNSA.